Listed here is a single TCR beta chain. Its antigen remains unidentified. The data originate from a study of cytomegalovirus exposure and HLA in healthy donors. Study observations and caveats: Reports credit the classifier with highly specific, highly sensitive diagnosis of cytomegalovirus status.

The study ran its PCR with 60 Vbeta and 13 Jbeta primers. Sequenced by immunoSEQ multiplex PCR; TCRdb stores in-frame clones only, minus some. In the table there are around 190,000 clones, about four fifths of which are singletons. CDR1 is GTSNPN, CDR2 SVGIG, per germline (reference sequence). CDR3 length: 15 residues. Deletions cut 2 bases from V and 3 bases from J, with 13 bases between. The TCR originated in a woman aged 40 to 50 in good health and CMV-seronegative. The chain uses TRBV30 and TRBJ2-2; D remains unclear. The sample consisted of PBMCs. The CDR3 region is CAWSPLDTYTGELFF. The CDR3 nucleotides are TGTGCCTGGAGTCCTTTAGACACCTACACCGGGGAGCTGTTTTTT.